What follows are 25 T cell receptor beta chains derived from one specimen sequenced in a study of T cells in Graves' hyperthyroidism and ophthalmopathy. RNA transcripts were the template for amplifying TCR beta CDR3 regions. First-round RT-PCR targeting the TCR CDR3 was performed with the HTBI primer set. TCRdb fed the multiplex PCR reads into MiXCR, producing one record per CDR3 protein. The sample has a few hundred thousand distinct CDR3 sequences; 20% to 25% are singletons. The sequencing input was blood. The receptors shown here come from a young man with Graves' hyperthyroidism.

This clonotype was seen many times. The V call is TRBV12-3 or TRBV12-4, the J call TRBJ2-2, with no clear D. The CDR3 consists of 14 residues. The V gene lost 5 bases and the J gene lost 6 bases, with 13 bases spanning the gap. This CDR3 reads CASSKSAGAGELFF. CDR3 DNA: TGTGCCAGCAGTAAGTCCGCAGGTGCCGGGGAGCTGTTTTTT.

The sample holds many counts of this clonotype. The J gene is TRBJ1-2, the V gene TRBV28; possible D gene TRBD1, 6 bases. This CDR3 contains 16 residues. The germline V gene encodes CDR1 MDHEN and CDR2 SYDVKM. Trimming shortened V by 4 bases and J by 2 bases, and 17 bases separated the two germline ends. The CDR3 loop reads CASSSVGGPINYGYTF. The CDR3 nucleotides read TGTGCCAGCAGTTCTGTTGGGGGGCCTATCAACTATGGCTACACCTTC.

This clonotype was recorded at least ten times. This chain uses TRBV5-1 with TRBJ2-2; D uncertain. Trimming cost V 2 bases and J 8 bases, with 10 bases left between them. Germline CDR1 SGHRS, CDR2 YFSETQ. The CDR3 totals 13 residues. The CDR3 sequence is CASSFPTPGELFF. CDR3 sequence (DNA): TGCGCCAGCAGCTTCCCTACACCAGGGGAGCTGTTTTTT.

The chain carries TRBV6-1 and TRBJ1-5, with TRBD1 as a possible D gene (5 bases). The CDR3 extends over 14 amino acids. V lost 5 bases and J 3 bases, leaving 11 bases between the germline ends. Germline V gives CDR1 MNHNS, CDR2 SASEGT. In nucleotides, the CDR3 is TGTGCCAGCAGTCCGACAGTAATCAATCAGCCCCAGCATTTT. Translating gives CASSPTVINQPQHF.

This clonotype appeared many times. The rearrangement joins TRBV6-2 or TRBV6-3 to TRBJ1-3; D ambiguous. This CDR3 has 18 residues. The V gene's germline CDR1 is MNHEY and CDR2 SVGEGT. V lost 6 bases, J lost 0 bases, and 21 bases lay in between. This CDR3 is CASSSPLLTRLSGNTIYF. As DNA, the CDR3 is TGTGCCAGCAGCTCTCCACTCCTTACACGACTCTCTGGAAACACCATATATTTT.

At least ten counts were recorded for this clonotype. The gene calls are TRBV6-1 and TRBJ1-5; D might be TRBD1 (6 bases). The germline gives CDR1 MNHNS, CDR2 SASEGT. Trimming removed 7 bases from V and 6 bases from J, with 13 bases in between. The CDR3 loop spans 13 amino acids. CDR3 in amino acids: CASNSTGSQPQHF. DNA of the CDR3: TGTGCCAGCAACTCCACAGGGAGTCAGCCCCAGCATTTT.

There are many counts of this clonotype. This chain links TRBV27 with TRBJ1-1; D perhaps matches TRBD1 (5 bases). Trimming cost V 2 bases and J 7 bases, with 14 bases left between them. The CDR3 consists of 14 residues. Germline assignment: CDR1 MNHEY and CDR2 SMNVEV (reference sequence). CDR3 nucleotides: TGTGCCAGCAGTTTAGCAGCGGACATGCGTGAAGCTTTCTTT. This codes for CASSLAADMREAFF.

This clonotype came up many times. V gene TRBV11-2 combines with J gene TRBJ2-7; D might be TRBD2 (5 bases). The CDR3 runs 14 residues. The ends were cut back, 6 bases at V and 1 base at J, with 13 bases in the middle. Per germline, CDR1 SGHAT and CDR2 FQNNGV. CDR3 in DNA: TGTGCCAGCAGTGGAGGTGGAGCTTCCTACGAGCAGTACTTC. Translated: CASSGGGASYEQYF.

This clonotype was observed many times. The V and J genes are TRBV5-1 and TRBJ1-1; TRBD1 agrees at 8 bases. The CDR3 covers 14 residues. Germline CDR1 SGHRS, CDR2 YFSETQ. V dropped 2 bases and J dropped 4; count of bases not matched to a gene: 4. CDR3 in amino acids: CASSFQGAGTEAFF. In DNA form, the CDR3 reads TGCGCCAGCAGCTTTCAGGGGGCAGGCACTGAAGCTTTCTTT. The full variable domain, its missing parts supplied by reference TRBV5-1 and TRBJ1-1, is KAGVTQTPRYLIKTRGQQVTLSCSPISGHRSVSWYQQTPGQGLQFLFEYFSETQRNKGNFPGRFSGRQFSNSRSEMNVSTLELGDSALYLCASSFQGAGTEAFFGQGTRLTVV.

In the case of this clonotype: This clone may be a read error of a much larger clone one base away. The CDR3 end shows no conserved phenylalanine or tryptophan, and so a read error is likely. This chain connects TRBV20-1 to TRBJ2-7, with 7 positions matching TRBD1. Trimming cost V 3 bases and J 3 bases; bases outside gene matches: 5. Germline V gene sequence: CDR1 DFQATT, CDR2 SNEGSKA (reference sequence). The CDR3 is 13 amino acids. CDR3: CSARGDSLYEQYL. The CDR3 DNA follows: TGCAGTGCTAGGGGGGACAGTCTCTACGAGCAGTACTTG.

This clonotype was recorded many times. This chain joins TRBV19 and TRBJ1-1; D is perhaps TRBD1 (5 bases). The CDR3 is 14 residues long. Germline V gives CDR1 LNHDA, CDR2 SQIVND (reference sequence). V dropped 7 bases and J dropped 3 bases, with 15 bases sitting between them. CDR3 loop: CASTGGLGDTEAFF. The CDR3 DNA follows: TGTGCCAGTACCGGCGGCCTGGGGGACACTGAAGCTTTCTTT.

This clonotype was detected ten times or more. The chain joins TRBV20-1 to TRBJ1-5; maybe TRBD1 (6 bases). Germline CDR1 and CDR2: DFQATT and SNEGSKA (reference sequence). V was cut by 0 bases and J by 7 bases, with 16 bases left in between. This CDR3 is built from 15 residues. CDR3 DNA sequence: TGCAGTGCTAGAGAACAAGGGGGTCGGGGGCAGCCCCAGCATTTT. Protein: CSAREQGGRGQPQHF.

This clonotype was recorded many times. The chain links TRBV7-8 to TRBJ1-5; unclear D gene. The CDR3 is 14 residues long. CDR1 and CDR2 from the germline V gene are SGHVS and FQNEAQ. Trimming left V 5 bases short and J 8 bases short, with 16 bases between. The CDR3 sequence: CASSLLLRREPQHF. The CDR3 DNA is TGTGCCAGCAGCCTACTTCTCCGAAGGGAGCCCCAGCATTTT.

There are many counts of this clonotype. The chain carries TRBV28 and TRBJ2-7; 11 bases map to TRBD1. V was clipped by 8 bases and J by 2 bases; unmatched bases: 14. CDR3 length: 17 residues. The germline gives CDR1 MDHEN, CDR2 SYDVKM. For the CDR3, the DNA is TGTGCCAGCTCGACGCCTCCTGGGACAGGGGGGACCTACGAGCAGTACTTC. Its translation is CASSTPPGTGGTYEQYF.

This clonotype was counted ten times or more. The chain uses TRBV9 and TRBJ2-7; D is unresolved. The CDR3 has 14 residues. Trimming shortened V by 4 bases and J by 6 bases, and 17 bases separated the two germline ends. Germline loops: CDR1 SGDLS, CDR2 YYNGEE. DNA of the CDR3: TGTGCCAGCAGCACTGCGGTCCCTGGAAGCGAGCAGTACTTC. Encoded protein: CASSTAVPGSEQYF.

This clonotype was detected many times. The rearrangement links TRBV19 to TRBJ2-2; D unclear. The CDR3 consists of 14 residues. Germline CDR1 reads LNHDA; CDR2 reads SQIVND (reference sequence). V shed 8 bases and J shed 1 base, with 11 bases lying between them. The DNA for the CDR3 is TGTGCCAGTCGTGAATCCTTGAACACCGGGGAGCTGTTTTTT. Encoded protein: CASRESLNTGELFF.

This clonotype was counted many times. The chain employs TRBV6-5 and TRBJ2-5; no clear D. With 2 bases removed from V and 5 bases from J, the gap between germline ends came to 15 bases. The CDR3 loop spans 15 amino acids. CDR1 MNHEY and CDR2 SVGAGI come from the germline V gene. This CDR3 is CASSYRDPIRETQYF. The DNA of the CDR3 is TGTGCCAGCAGTTACCGAGACCCGATTCGGGAGACCCAGTACTTC.

This clonotype was counted between two and nine times. This chain links TRBV27 with TRBJ1-2; tentatively, D is TRBD1 (6 bases). Deletions cut 0 bases from V and 7 bases from J, with 15 bases between. The CDR3 runs to 15 residues. Germline V gives CDR1 MNHEY, CDR2 SMNVEV (reference sequence). The CDR3 DNA reads as TGTGCCAGCAGTTTATCGAATCAGGGGATAGGTGGCTACACCTTC. Amino acids: CASSLSNQGIGGYTF.

The count of this clonotype is one. The chain employs TRBV4-1 and TRBJ1-5; D may be TRBD1 (5 bases). This CDR3 comprises 15 residues. Germline CDR1 MGHRA, CDR2 YSYEKL. Trimming removed 5 bases at V and 2 bases at J, with 13 bases between. The CDR3 region is CASSGGLGGNQPQHF. The CDR3 coding sequence is TGCGCCAGCAGCGGGGGTTTGGGTGGCAATCAGCCCCAGCATTTT.

This clonotype was seen at least ten times. The chain joins TRBV7-9 to TRBJ1-2; D is undetermined. CDR3 size: 14 residues. Germline CDR1 and CDR2: SEHNR and FQNEAQ (reference sequence). Trimming took off 3 bases at V and 8 bases at J, with 16 bases between the two ends. CDR3 loop: CASSLLLATVGYTF. CDR3 sequence (DNA): TGTGCCAGCAGCTTGTTGCTGGCCACAGTAGGCTACACCTTC.

This clonotype appeared many times. The chain combines TRBV11-2 with TRBJ2-5; D call uncertain. Germline CDR1 SGHAT, CDR2 FQNNGV. The CDR3 length is 14 residues. V was shortened by 5 bases and J by 1 base, with 11 bases between the two germline ends. DNA of the CDR3: TGTGCCAGCAGCATCACAGCTTTCCAAGAGACCCAGTACTTC. It is translated as CASSITAFQETQYF.

This clonotype was seen a handful of times. The chain links TRBV3-1 to TRBJ2-2, with 7 bases lining up with TRBD1. CDR1 and CDR2 from the germline V gene are LGHDT and YNNKEL (reference sequence). This CDR3 is 13 amino acids long. V trimming: 11 bases; J trimming: 5 bases; junction bases outside the gene matches: 8. Written as DNA, the CDR3 is TGTGCCTCGACAGGGTTGTCAACCGGGGAGCTGTTTTTT. Translated, it gives CASTGLSTGELFF.

On this clonotype itself: One junction end disagrees with the germline gene, perhaps due to a read error. The genes are TRBV10-2 and TRBJ2-7; D is possibly TRBD2 (5 bases). The V gene's germline CDR1 is WSHSY and CDR2 SAAADI. The CDR3 spans 14 residues. The CDR3 coding sequence is TGCGTCAGCAGCCTCCTAAGCGGAGCCTACGAGCAGTACTTC. Protein sequence: CVSSLLSGAYEQYF.

In its sample, this clonotype was seen many times. J is TRBJ1-2 and V is TRBV6-5; D unresolved. Germline CDR1 is MNHEY and CDR2 is SVGAGI. This CDR3 spans 14 amino acids. Trimming took off 0 bases at V and 4 bases at J, with 9 bases between the two ends. CDR3 nucleotides: TGTGCCAGCAGTTACTCGTGGTACCCCTATGGCTACACCTTC. Its translation is CASSYSWYPYGYTF.

The V and J genes are TRBV7-8 and TRBJ2-7; weak D call: TRBD2 (5 bases). Germline V gives CDR1 SGHVS, CDR2 FQNEAQ. The CDR3 contains 15 residues. V was pared by 5 bases and J by 6 bases, with 20 bases between. Written as DNA, the CDR3 is TGTGCCAGCAGCCAAGAGGGTTTTTACTCGGCCGAGCAGTACTTC. This codes for CASSQEGFYSAEQYF. The full variable domain, completed using reference TRBV7-8 and TRBJ2-7, is GAGVSQSPRYKVAKRGQDVALRCDPISGHVSLFWYQQALGQGPEFLTYFQNEAQLDKSGLPSDRFFAERPEGSVSTLKIQRTQQEDSAVYLCASSQEGFYSAEQYFGPGTRLTVT.